Listed below are T cell receptor beta chains from one sample, sequenced in a study of beta chain features in type 1 diabetes. Some clones are missing from TCRdb's copy, which holds only in-frame ones; the method was immunoSEQ multiplex PCR. The repertoire holds under 400,000 clones, roughly 12% seen once, with 0.008% to 0.011% in the top ten. The sample consisted of naive CD4+ T cells from blood. These receptors were obtained from a woman younger than 30 with type 1 diabetes. CDR3s include the opening cysteine and the closing phenylalanine or tryptophan. D genes are given only for firm matches. Only some rows state a clone size, as once, few, many or a class for expanded clones.

v_call,d_call,j_call,clone_size,cdr3_nt,cdr3_aa
TRBV1,.,TRBJ2-3,few,TGCACCAGCAGCCAGGACGGAGCGCTAGCGGGAGTGGCAACGCAGTATTTT,CTSSQDGALAGVATQYF
TRBV4-3,.,TRBJ2-5,few,TGCGCCAGCAGCCTCCGGGGGTCAGAGACCCAGTACTTC,CASSLRGSETQYF
TRBV28,.,TRBJ1-1,few,TGTGCCAGCAGTCAACGATATGGCGCTTTCTTT,CASSQRYGAFF
TRBV19,TRBD1,TRBJ2-6,.,TGTGCCAGTAGTATGGGGACAGTTCGTCAAGGGTCCTCTGGGGCCAACGTCCTGACTTTC,CASSMGTVRQGSSGANVLTF
TRBV5-4,.,TRBJ2-7,few,TGTGCCAGCAGCCCTCCGTTAGCGAGGGCGGCCGAGCAGTACTTC,CASSPPLARAAEQYF
TRBV9,.,TRBJ2-3,few,TGTGCCAGCAGCGTATTAGTTACAGATACGCAGTATTTT,CASSVLVTDTQYF
TRBV2,.,TRBJ1-1,.,TGTGCCAGCCGGGGGACGGACACTGAAGCTTTCTTT,CASRGTDTEAFF
TRBV6-5,.,TRBJ1-1,few,TGTGCCAGCAAAATGGACGGGATGAACACTGAAGCTTTCTTT,CASKMDGMNTEAFF
TRBV18,TRBD2,TRBJ2-6,.,TGTGCCAGCTCACCGACTAGCGGGGGAGACTCTGGGGCCAACGTCCTGACTTTC,CASSPTSGGDSGANVLTF
TRBV2,TRBD1,TRBJ1-4,.,TGTGCCAGCAGGGGTTCGGGACAGACTAATGAAAAACTGTTTTTT,CASRGSGQTNEKLFF
TRBV18,.,TRBJ1-5,few,TGTGCCAGCTCACCGAAGACCGGCCCGGGGCAGCCCCAGCATTTT,CASSPKTGPGQPQHF
TRBV28,TRBD2,TRBJ2-7,few,TGTGCCAGCAACATCAAGACTAGCGTTATGGTTTTC,CASNIKTSVMVF
TRBV2,.,TRBJ1-3,.,TGTGCCAGCGCCGCGTATGGAAACACCATATATTTT,CASAAYGNTIYF
TRBV18,.,TRBJ1-1,.,TGTGCCAGCTCACTTGGCGGGGTAGGCAACACTGAAGCTTTCTTT,CASSLGGVGNTEAFF
TRBV30,.,TRBJ2-1,few,TGTGCCTGGAGTATGGGGGCACGCAATGAGCAGTTCTTC,CAWSMGARNEQFF